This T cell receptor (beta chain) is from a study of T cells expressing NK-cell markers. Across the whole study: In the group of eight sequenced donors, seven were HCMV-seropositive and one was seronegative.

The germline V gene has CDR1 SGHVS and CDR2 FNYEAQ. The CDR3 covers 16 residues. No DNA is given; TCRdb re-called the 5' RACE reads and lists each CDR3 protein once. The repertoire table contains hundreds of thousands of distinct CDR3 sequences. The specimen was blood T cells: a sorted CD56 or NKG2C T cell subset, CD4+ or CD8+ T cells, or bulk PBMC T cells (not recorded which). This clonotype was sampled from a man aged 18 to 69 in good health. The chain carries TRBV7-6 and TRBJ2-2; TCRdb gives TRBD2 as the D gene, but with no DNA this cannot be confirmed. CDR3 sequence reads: CASSPTRQKHTGELFF.